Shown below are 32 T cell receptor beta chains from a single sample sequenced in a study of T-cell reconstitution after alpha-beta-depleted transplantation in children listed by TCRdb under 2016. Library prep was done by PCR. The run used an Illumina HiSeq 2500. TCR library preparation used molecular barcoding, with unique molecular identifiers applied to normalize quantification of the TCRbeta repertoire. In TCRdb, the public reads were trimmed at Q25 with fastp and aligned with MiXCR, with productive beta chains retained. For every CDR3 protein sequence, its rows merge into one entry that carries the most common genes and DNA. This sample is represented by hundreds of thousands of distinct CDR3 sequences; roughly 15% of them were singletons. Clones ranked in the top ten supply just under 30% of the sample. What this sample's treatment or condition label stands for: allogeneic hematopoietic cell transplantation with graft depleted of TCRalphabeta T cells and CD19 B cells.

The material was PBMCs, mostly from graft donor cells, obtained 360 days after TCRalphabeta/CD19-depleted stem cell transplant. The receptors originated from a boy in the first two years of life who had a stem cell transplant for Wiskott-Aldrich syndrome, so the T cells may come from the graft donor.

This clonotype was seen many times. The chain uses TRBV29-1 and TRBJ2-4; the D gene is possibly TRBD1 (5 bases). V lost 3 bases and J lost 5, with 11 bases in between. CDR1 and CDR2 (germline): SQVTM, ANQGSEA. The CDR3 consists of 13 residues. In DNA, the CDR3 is TGCAGCGTTGACAGGGATGGGGAAAACATTCAGTACTTC. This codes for CSVDRDGENIQYF.

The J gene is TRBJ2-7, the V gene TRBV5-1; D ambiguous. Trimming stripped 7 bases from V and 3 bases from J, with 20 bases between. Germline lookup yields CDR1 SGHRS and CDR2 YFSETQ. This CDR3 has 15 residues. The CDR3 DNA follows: TGCGCCAGCCGCGGAGAGGCTAGTATAATCTACGAGCAGTACTTC. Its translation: CASRGEASIIYEQYF.

CDR3 DNA: TGTGCCAGTTTCGGGACAGGGAAAGAAAAACTGTTTTTT. Translating it yields CASFGTGKEKLFF. The V gene is TRBV19, the J gene TRBJ1-4; 9 bases fit TRBD1. The CDR3 spans 13 residues. The trim removed 8 bases at V and 8 bases at J, leaving 6 bases unmatched. Per germline, CDR1 LNHDA and CDR2 SQIVND (reference sequence).

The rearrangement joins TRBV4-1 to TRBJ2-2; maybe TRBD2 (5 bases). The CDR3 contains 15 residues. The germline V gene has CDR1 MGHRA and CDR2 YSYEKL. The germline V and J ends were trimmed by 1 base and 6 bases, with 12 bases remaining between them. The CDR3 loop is CASSQGQWRSGELFF. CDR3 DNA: TGCGCCAGCAGCCAAGGTCAATGGAGGTCCGGGGAGCTGTTTTTT.

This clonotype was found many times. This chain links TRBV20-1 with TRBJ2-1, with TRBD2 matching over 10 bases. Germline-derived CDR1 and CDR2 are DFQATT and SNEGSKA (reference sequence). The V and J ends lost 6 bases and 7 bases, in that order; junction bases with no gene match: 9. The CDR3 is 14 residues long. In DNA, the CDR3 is TGCAGTGCCCGCAGCGGGAGGGCAGGGAATGAGCAGTTCTTC. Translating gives CSARSGRAGNEQFF.

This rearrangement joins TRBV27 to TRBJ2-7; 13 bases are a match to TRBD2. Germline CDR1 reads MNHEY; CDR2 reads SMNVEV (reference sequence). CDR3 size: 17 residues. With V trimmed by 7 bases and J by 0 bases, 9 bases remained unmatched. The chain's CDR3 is CASTPSRTSGSSYEQYF. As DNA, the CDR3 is TGTGCCAGCACCCCATCCAGGACTAGCGGGAGCTCCTACGAGCAGTACTTC.

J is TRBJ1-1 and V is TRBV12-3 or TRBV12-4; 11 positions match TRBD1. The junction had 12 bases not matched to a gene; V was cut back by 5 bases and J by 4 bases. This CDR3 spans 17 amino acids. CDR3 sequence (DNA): TGTGCCAGCAGTCTAACATTACCCGGGACAGGGGGCACTGAAGCTTTCTTT. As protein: CASSLTLPGTGGTEAFF.

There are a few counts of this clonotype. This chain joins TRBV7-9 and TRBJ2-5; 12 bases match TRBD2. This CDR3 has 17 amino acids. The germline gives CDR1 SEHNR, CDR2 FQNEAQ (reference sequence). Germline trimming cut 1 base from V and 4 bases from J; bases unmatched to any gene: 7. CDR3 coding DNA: TGTGCCAGCAGCTTAGGACCACTAGCGGGAGGAGGAGAGACCCAGTACTTC. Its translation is CASSLGPLAGGGETQYF. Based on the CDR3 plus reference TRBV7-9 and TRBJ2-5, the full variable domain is DTGVSQNPRHKITKRGQNVTFRCDPISEHNRLYWYRQTLGQGPEFLTYFQNEAQLEKSRLLSDRFSAERPKGSFSTLEIQRTEQGDSAMYLCASSLGPLAGGGETQYFGPGTRLLVL.

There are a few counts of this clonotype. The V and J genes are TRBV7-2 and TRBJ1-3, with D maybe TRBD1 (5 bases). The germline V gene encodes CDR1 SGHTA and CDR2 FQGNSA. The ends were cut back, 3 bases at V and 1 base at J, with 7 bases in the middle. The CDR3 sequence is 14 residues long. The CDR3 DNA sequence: TGTGCCAGCAGCTTGGGGACGTCTGGAAACACCATATATTTT. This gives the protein CASSLGTSGNTIYF. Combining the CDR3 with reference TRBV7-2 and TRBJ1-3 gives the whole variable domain GAGVSQSPSNKVTEKGKDVELRCDPISGHTALYWYRQSLGQGLEFLIYFQGNSAPDKSGLPSDRFSAERTGGSVSTLTIQRTQQEDSAVYLCASSLGTSGNTIYFGEGSWLTVV.

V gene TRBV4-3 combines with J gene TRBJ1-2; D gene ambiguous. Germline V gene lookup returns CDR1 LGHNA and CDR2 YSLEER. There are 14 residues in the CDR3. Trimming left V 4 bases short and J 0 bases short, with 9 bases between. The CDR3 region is CASSPDTANYGYTF. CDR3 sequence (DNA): TGCGCCAGCAGCCCCGACACCGCTAACTATGGCTACACCTTC.

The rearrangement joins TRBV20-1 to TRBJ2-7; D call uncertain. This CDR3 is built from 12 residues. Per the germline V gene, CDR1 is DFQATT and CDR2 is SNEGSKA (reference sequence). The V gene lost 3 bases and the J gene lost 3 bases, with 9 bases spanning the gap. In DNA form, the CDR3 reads TGCAGTGCTAGTGGCATCGGCTACGAGCAGTACTTC. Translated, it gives CSASGIGYEQYF.

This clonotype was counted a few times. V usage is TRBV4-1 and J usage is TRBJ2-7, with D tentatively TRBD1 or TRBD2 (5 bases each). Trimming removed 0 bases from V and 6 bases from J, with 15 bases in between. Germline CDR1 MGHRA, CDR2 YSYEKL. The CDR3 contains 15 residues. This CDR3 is CASSQEGPSPREQYF. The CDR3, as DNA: TGCGCCAGCAGCCAAGAGGGACCTTCCCCTCGCGAGCAGTACTTC.

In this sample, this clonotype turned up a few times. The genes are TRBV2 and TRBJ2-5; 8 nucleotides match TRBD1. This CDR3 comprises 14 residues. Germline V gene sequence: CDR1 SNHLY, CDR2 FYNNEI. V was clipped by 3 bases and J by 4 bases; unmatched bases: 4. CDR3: CASSDGQGSETQYF. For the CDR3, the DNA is TGTGCCAGCAGTGACGGACAGGGATCAGAGACCCAGTACTTC. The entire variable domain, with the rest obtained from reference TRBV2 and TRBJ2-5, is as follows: EPEVTQTPSHQVTQMGQEVILRCVPISNHLYFYWYRQILGQKVEFLVSFYNNEISEKSEIFDDQFSVERPDGSNFTLKIRSTKLEDSAMYFCASSDGQGSETQYFGPGTRLLVL.

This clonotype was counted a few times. The CDR3 spells CASSARLFAEQYF. The DNA for the CDR3 is TGCGCCAGCAGCGCCCGACTGTTCGCCGAGCAGTACTTC. V usage is TRBV5-1 and J usage is TRBJ2-7; unclear D gene. Germline V lookup: CDR1 SGHRS, CDR2 YFSETQ. The CDR3 is 13 residues long. V lost 4 bases and J lost 6, with 14 bases in between. Full variable domain (rest looked up from reference TRBV5-1 and TRBJ2-7): KAGVTQTPRYLIKTRGQQVTLSCSPISGHRSVSWYQQTPGQGLQFLFEYFSETQRNKGNFPGRFSGRQFSNSRSEMNVSTLELGDSALYLCASSARLFAEQYFGPGTRLTVT.

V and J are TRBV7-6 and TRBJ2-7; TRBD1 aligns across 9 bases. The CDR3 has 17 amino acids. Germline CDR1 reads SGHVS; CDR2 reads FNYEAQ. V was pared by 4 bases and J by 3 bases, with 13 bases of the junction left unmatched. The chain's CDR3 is CASSSPAGGQGIYEQYF. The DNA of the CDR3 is TGTGCCAGCAGCTCCCCAGCAGGTGGACAGGGGATCTACGAGCAGTACTTC.

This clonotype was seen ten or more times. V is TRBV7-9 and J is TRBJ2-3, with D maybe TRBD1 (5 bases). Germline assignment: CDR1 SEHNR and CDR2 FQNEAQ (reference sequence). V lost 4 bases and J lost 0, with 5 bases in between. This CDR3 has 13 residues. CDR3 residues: CASSSGSTDTQYF. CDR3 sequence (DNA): TGTGCCAGCAGCTCAGGGAGCACAGATACGCAGTATTTT.

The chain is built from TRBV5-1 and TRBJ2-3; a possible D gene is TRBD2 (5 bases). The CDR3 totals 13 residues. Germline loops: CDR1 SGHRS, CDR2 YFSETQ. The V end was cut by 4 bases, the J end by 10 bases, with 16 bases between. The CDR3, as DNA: TGCGCCAGCAGCCCAAGCGGACCCACTGCGCAGTATTTT. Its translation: CASSPSGPTAQYF.

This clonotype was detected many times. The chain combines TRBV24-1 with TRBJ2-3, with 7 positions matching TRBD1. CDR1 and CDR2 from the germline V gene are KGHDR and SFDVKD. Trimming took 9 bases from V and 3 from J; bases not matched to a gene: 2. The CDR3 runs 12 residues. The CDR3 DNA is TGTGCCACCGAGGACAGGACAGATACGCAGTATTTT. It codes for CATEDRTDTQYF.

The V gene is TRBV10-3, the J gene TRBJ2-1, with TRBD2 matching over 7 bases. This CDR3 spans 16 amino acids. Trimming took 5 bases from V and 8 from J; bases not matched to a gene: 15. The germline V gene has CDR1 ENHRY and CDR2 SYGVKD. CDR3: CAISLAAGRESDEQFF. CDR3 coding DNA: TGTGCCATCAGTCTCGCAGCCGGGCGGGAGTCAGATGAGCAGTTCTTC.

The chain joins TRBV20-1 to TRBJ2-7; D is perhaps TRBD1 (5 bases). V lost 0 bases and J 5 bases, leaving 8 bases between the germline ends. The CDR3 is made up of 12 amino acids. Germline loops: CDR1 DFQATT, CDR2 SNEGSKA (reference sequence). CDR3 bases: TGCAGTGCTAGAGATCTGGGGCACGAGCAGTACTTC. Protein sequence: CSARDLGHEQYF.

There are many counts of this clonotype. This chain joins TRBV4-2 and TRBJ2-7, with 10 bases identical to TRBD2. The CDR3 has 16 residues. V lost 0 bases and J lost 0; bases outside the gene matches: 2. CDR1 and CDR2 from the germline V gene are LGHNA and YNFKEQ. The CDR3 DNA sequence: TGTGCCAGCAGCCAAGAAAAGCGGGGGGGCTCCTACGAGCAGTACTTC. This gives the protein CASSQEKRGGSYEQYF.

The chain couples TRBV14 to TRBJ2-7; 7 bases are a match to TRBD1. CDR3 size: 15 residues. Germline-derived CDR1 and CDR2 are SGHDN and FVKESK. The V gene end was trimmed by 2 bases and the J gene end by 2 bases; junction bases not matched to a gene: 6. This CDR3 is CASSQLRTGTYEQYF. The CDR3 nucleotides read TGTGCCAGCAGCCAACTCCGGACAGGAACCTACGAGCAGTACTTC.

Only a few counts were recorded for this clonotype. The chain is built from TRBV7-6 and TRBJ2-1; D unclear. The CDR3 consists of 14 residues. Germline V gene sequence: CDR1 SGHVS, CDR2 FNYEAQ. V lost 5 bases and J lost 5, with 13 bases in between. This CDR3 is CASSLRGIHNEQFF. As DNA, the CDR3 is TGTGCCAGCAGCCTGCGTGGAATACACAATGAGCAGTTCTTC.

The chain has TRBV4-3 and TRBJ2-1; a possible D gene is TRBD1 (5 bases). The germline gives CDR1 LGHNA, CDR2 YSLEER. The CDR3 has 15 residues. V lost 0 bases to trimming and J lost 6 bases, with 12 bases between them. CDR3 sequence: CASSQDWAGRNEQFF. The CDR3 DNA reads TGCGCCAGCAGCCAAGATTGGGCAGGGCGCAATGAGCAGTTCTTC.

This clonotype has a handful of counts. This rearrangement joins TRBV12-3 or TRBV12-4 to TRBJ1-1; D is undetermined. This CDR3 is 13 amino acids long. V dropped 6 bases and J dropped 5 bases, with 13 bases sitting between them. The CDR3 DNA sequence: TGTGCCAGCAGCACGAAGGGAGGAACTGAAGCTTTCTTT. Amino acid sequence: CASSTKGGTEAFF.

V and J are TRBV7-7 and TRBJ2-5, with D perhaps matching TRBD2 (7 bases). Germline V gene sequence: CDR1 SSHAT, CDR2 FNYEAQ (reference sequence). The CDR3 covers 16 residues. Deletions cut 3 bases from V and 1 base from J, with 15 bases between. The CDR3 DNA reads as TGTGCCAGCAGCTTCCGTAGGGGGGGCGTCCAAGAGACCCAGTACTTC. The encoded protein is CASSFRRGGVQETQYF.

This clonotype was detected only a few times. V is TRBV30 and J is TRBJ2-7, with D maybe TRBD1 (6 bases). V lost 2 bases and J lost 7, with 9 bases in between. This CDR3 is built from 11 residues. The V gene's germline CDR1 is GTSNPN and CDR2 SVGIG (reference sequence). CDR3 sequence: CAWSPGTEQYF. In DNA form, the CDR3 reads TGTGCCTGGAGTCCTGGGACAGAGCAGTACTTC.

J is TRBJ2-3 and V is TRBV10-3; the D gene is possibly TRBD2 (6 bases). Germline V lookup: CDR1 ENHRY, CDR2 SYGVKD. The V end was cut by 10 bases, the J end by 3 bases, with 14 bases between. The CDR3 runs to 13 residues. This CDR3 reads CATSGTYTDTQYF. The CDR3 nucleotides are TGTGCCACCTCCGGGACTTATACAGATACGCAGTATTTT.

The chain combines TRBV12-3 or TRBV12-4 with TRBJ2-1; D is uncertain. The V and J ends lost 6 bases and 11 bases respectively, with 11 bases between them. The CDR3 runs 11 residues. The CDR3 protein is CASSVTGKQFF. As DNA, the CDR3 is TGTGCCAGCAGCGTTACCGGTAAGCAGTTCTTC.

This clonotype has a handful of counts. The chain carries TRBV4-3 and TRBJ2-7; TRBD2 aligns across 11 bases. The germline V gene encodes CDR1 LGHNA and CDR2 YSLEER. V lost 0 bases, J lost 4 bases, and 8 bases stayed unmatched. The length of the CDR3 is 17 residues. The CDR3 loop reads CASSQDREASGRYEQYF. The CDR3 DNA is TGCGCCAGCAGCCAAGATCGGGAAGCTAGCGGGAGGTACGAGCAGTACTTC.

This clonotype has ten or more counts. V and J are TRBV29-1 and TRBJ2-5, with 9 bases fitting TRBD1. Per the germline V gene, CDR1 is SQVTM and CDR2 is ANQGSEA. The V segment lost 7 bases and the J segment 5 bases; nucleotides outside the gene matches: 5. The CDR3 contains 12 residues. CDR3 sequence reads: CSAGTGQETQYF. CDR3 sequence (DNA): TGCAGCGCTGGGACAGGGCAGGAGACCCAGTACTTC.

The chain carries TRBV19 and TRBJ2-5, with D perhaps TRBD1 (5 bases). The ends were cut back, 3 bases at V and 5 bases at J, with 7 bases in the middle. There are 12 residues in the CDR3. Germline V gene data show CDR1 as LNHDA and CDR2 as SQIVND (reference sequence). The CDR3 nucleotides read TGTGCCAGTAGTATGGCAGGGGAGACCCAGTACTTC. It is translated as CASSMAGETQYF.